This TCR beta chain was retrieved from a study of shared clonotypes between healthy human individuals. This CDR3 region has 14 residues. V was pared by 4 bases and J by 1 base, with 11 bases between. Germline loops: CDR1 SGHKS, CDR2 YYEKEE (reference sequence). Libraries were prepared by immunoSEQ multiplex PCR; TCRdb keeps only in-frame clonotypes and omits some of them. Of around 1.5 million clones in the sample, around 98% were seen once. The chain employs TRBV5-5 and TRBJ2-5; D remains ambiguous. The specimen was naive CD4+ T cells sorted from blood. Regarding subset: CD45RA+ positively selected. The receptor was derived from a man younger than 45 in good health. The CDR3 nucleotides read TGTGCCAGCAGCCCACGGCGCACCCAAGAGACCCAGTACTTC. Translated: CASSPRRTQETQYF.